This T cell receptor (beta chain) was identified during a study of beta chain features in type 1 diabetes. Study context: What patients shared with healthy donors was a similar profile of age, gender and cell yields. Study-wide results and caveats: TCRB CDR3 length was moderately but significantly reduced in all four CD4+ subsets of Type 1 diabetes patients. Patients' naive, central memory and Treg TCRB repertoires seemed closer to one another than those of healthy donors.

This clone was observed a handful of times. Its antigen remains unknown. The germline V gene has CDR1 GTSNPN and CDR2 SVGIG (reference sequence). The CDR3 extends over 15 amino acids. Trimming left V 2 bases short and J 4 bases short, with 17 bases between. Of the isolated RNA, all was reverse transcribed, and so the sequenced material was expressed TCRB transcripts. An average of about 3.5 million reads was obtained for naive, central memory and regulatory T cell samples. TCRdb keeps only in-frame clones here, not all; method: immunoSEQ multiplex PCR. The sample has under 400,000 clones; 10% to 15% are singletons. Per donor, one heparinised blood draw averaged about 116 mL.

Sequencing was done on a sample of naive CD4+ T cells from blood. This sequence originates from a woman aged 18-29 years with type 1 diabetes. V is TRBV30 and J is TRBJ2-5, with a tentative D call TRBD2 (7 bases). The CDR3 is CAWSRRGGPRETQYF. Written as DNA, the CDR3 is TGTGCCTGGAGTCGGAGGGGGGGGCCGAGAGAGACCCAGTACTTC. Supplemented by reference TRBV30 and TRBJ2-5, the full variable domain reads SQTIHQWPATLVQPVGSPLSLECTVEGTSNPNLYWYRQAAGRGLQLLFYSVGIGQISSEVPQNLSASRPQDRQFILSSKKLLLSDSGFYLCAWSRRGGPRETQYFGPGTRLLVL.